The 17 T cell receptor beta chains given below trace back to one sample, sequenced in a study of cytomegalovirus exposure and HLA in healthy donors. Produced via immunoSEQ multiplex PCR; TCRdb's table is partial and in-frame only. This table holds over 70,000 clones, about 95% found once. The sample taken for sequencing was PBMCs. The receptors were gathered from a woman aged 18-29 years in good health and CMV-seronegative.

The V gene is TRBV25-1, the J gene TRBJ2-5; D might be TRBD1 (5 bases). V lost 6 bases to trimming and J lost 4 bases, with 18 bases between them. The V gene's germline CDR1 is MGHDK and CDR2 SYGVNS. The CDR3 runs to 15 residues. The CDR3 DNA sequence: TGTGCCAGCAGCAACTTCGGTAGGGGTCGAGAGACCCAGTACTTC. The encoded protein is CASSNFGRGRETQYF.

This chain uses TRBV2 with TRBJ2-2, with 9 bases identical to TRBD1. CDR1 and CDR2 from the germline V gene are SNHLY and FYNNEI. V shed 5 bases, J shed 4 bases, and the junction held 5 bases outside the gene matches. The CDR3 runs to 15 residues. DNA of the CDR3: TGTGCCAGCAGTAAAGACAGGGGGGGCACCGGGGAGCTGTTTTTT. Its translation: CASSKDRGGTGELFF.

V is TRBV7-9 and J is TRBJ1-1; 7 nucleotides agree with TRBD1. After removal of 5 bases from V and 2 bases from J, the junction contained 5 bases not matched to a gene. The CDR3 is made up of 14 amino acids. Per germline, CDR1 SEHNR and CDR2 FQNEAQ (reference sequence). In DNA, the CDR3 is TGTGCCAGCAGCCGACAGGGAGGCAACACTGAAGCTTTCTTT. It specifies CASSRQGGNTEAFF.

This clone was seen a handful of times. V and J are TRBV27 and TRBJ2-1, with TRBD2 matching 8 bases. The ends lost 6 bases at V and 4 bases at J; junction bases unmatched: 8. Germline CDR1 is MNHEY and CDR2 is SMNVEV (reference sequence). This CDR3 spans 15 amino acids. The CDR3 here is CASRLGASGYNEQFF. As DNA, the CDR3 is TGTGCCAGCAGACTAGGCGCTAGCGGGTACAATGAGCAGTTCTTC.

This clone was detected a few times. The rearrangement uses TRBV28 and TRBJ1-6; the match to TRBD1 covers 11 bases. CDR1 is MDHEN and CDR2 is SYDVKM in the germline V gene. The CDR3 consists of 15 residues. V was clipped by 5 bases and J by 7 bases; unmatched bases: 4. The CDR3 nucleotides read TGTGCCAGCAGTCGGGGGACAGGGGGAAATTCACCCCTCCACTTT. This translates into CASSRGTGGNSPLHF.

J is TRBJ2-2 and V is TRBV9; 7 nucleotides align to TRBD1. The CDR3 is 15 residues long. Germline V gives CDR1 SGDLS, CDR2 YYNGEE. The J segment lost 4 bases and the V segment lost 4 bases, leaving 7 bases of the junction unmatched. Here the CDR3 DNA reads TGTGCCAGCAGCCGTACAGGGGCGCCCACCGGGGAGCTGTTTTTT. Its translation is CASSRTGAPTGELFF. The full variable domain, in which reference TRBV9 and TRBJ2-2 provide the parts outside the CDR3, is DSGVTQTPKHLITATGQRVTLRCSPRSGDLSVYWYQQSLDQGLQFLIQYYNGEERAKGNILERFSAQQFPDLHSELNLSSLELGDSALYFCASSRTGAPTGELFFGEGSRLTVL.

This chain joins TRBV5-3 and TRBJ1-3; no clear D. TRBV5-3 is an ORF; its function is uncertain. The V end lost 4 bases, the J end lost 7 bases, and 9 bases lay between the germline ends. The CDR3 runs to 12 residues. In DNA, the CDR3 is TGTGCCAGAAGCCCAAAATTTAACACCATATATTTT. Its protein is CARSPKFNTIYF.

The CDR3 loop is CASSLGQGWQPQHF. Written as DNA, the CDR3 is TGTGCCAGCAGTTTGGGGCAGGGCTGGCAGCCCCAGCATTTT. V and J are TRBV28 and TRBJ1-5, with D tentatively TRBD1 (5 bases). The CDR3 is 14 amino acids. V shed 3 bases and J shed 7 bases, with 13 bases lying between them. Germline V gives CDR1 MDHEN, CDR2 SYDVKM.

CDR3 residues: CASRVNRGTDTQYF. Here the CDR3 DNA reads TGTGCCAGCAGGGTAAACAGGGGAACAGATACGCAGTATTTT. The rearrangement joins TRBV6-5 to TRBJ2-3, with TRBD1 matching 7 bases. Germline V CDR1 and CDR2: MNHEY, SVGAGI. The CDR3 has 14 amino acids. The V and J ends lost 6 bases and 3 bases, in that order; junction bases with no gene match: 6.

The J gene is TRBJ2-1, the V gene TRBV5-5; D gene unclear. This CDR3 spans 14 amino acids. Looked up from germline, CDR1 is SGHKS and CDR2 is YYEKEE (reference sequence). Trimming left V 2 bases short and J 5 bases short, with 11 bases between. Here the CDR3 reads CASSFLADNNEQFF. The DNA of the CDR3 is TGTGCCAGCAGCTTTCTCGCAGACAACAATGAGCAGTTCTTC.

This rearrangement joins TRBV5-1 to TRBJ1-3; TRBD1 is a possible D gene (5 bases). Germline CDR1 reads SGHRS; CDR2 reads YFSETQ. The V end lost 4 bases, the J end lost 0 bases, and 14 bases lay between the germline ends. The CDR3 is 16 residues long. Written as DNA, the CDR3 is TGCGCCAGCAGCATGGCCGACAGTATCTCTGGAAACACCATATATTTT. Translation gives CASSMADSISGNTIYF. The full variable domain, its missing parts supplied by reference TRBV5-1 and TRBJ1-3, is KAGVTQTPRYLIKTRGQQVTLSCSPISGHRSVSWYQQTPGQGLQFLFEYFSETQRNKGNFPGRFSGRQFSNSRSEMNVSTLELGDSALYLCASSMADSISGNTIYFGEGSWLTVV.

V and J are TRBV9 and TRBJ2-7; weak D call: TRBD1 (6 bases). Trimming took off 4 bases at V and 0 bases at J, with 14 bases between the two ends. Germline values: CDR1 SGDLS, CDR2 YYNGEE. The CDR3 contains 15 residues. CDR3 coding DNA: TGTGCCAGCAGCCCCTCGACAGGAGTCTCCTACGAGCAGTACTTC. Protein sequence: CASSPSTGVSYEQYF.

The CDR3 DNA is TGTGCCAGCAGCCAGGACAGCTTCTATGGCTACACCTTC. It codes for CASSQDSFYGYTF. The chain carries TRBV5-6 and TRBJ1-2; weak D call: TRBD1 (6 bases). Germline loops: CDR1 SGHDT, CDR2 YYEEEE. V lost 4 bases, J lost 4 bases, and 11 bases lay in between. This CDR3 spans 13 amino acids. Based on the CDR3 plus reference TRBV5-6 and TRBJ1-2, the full variable domain is DAGVTQSPTHLIKTRGQQVTLRCSPKSGHDTVSWYQQALGQGPQFIFQYYEEEERQRGNFPDRFSGHQFPNYSSELNVNALLLGDSALYLCASSQDSFYGYTFGSGTRLTVV.

The V gene is TRBV5-4, the J gene TRBJ1-2; tentative D call: TRBD1 (5 bases). Germline CDR1 reads SGHNT; CDR2 reads YYREEE (reference sequence). This CDR3 is built from 12 residues. The ends were cut back, 6 bases at V and 7 bases at J, with 13 bases in the middle. In DNA, the CDR3 is TGTGCCAGCACTGCGGGGGTAGGTGGCTACACCTTC. It codes for CASTAGVGGYTF.

The V gene is TRBV18, the J gene TRBJ2-7; 15 bases map to TRBD2. Germline lookup yields CDR1 KGHSH and CDR2 LQKENI. This CDR3 has 18 amino acids. V was clipped by 1 base and J by 4 bases; unmatched bases: 8. The CDR3 protein is CASSPQGTSGGSPYEQYF. The CDR3 coding sequence is TGTGCCAGCTCACCACAAGGGACTAGCGGGGGGAGCCCTTACGAGCAGTACTTC.

This chain's CDR3 is CASSPSGTFYEQYF. CDR3 nucleotides: TGTGCCAGCAGTCCCTCCGGGACATTCTACGAGCAGTACTTC. The genes are TRBV6-5 and TRBJ2-7, with D tentatively TRBD1 (6 bases). V lost 5 bases, J lost 3 bases, and 14 bases lay in between. Germline V CDR1 and CDR2: MNHEY, SVGAGI. The CDR3 contains 14 residues.

The genes are TRBV25-1 and TRBJ1-5; 9 positions agree with TRBD1. The CDR3 has 14 residues. The J segment lost 6 bases and the V segment lost 6 bases, leaving 6 bases of the junction unmatched. CDR1 is MGHDK, CDR2 SYGVNS, per germline. The CDR3 nucleotides read TGTGCCAGCAGGGGACAGGGAAACGTTCAGCCCCAGCATTTT. Its translation: CASRGQGNVQPQHF.